A single count supports the clone carrying this TCR beta chain. Repertoires were generated with immunoSEQ multiplex PCR, while TCRdb's copy carries only in-frame clones and drops some. Of around 100,000 clones in the sample, 90% to 95% were seen once. The source of the sample is a study of T cell changes during pregnancy in multiple sclerosis. The germline V gene encodes CDR1 WSHSY and CDR2 SAAADI. V was pared by 4 bases and J by 5 bases, with 5 bases of the junction left unmatched. The CDR3 runs to 16 residues. The V call is TRBV10-2, the J call TRBJ2-1; 13 bases line up with TRBD2. Sequencing was performed on peripheral blood, taken after pregnancy. This TCR was sampled from a female donor with multiple sclerosis, enrolled in a pregnancy study. The CDR3: CASSGTSGGINNEQFF. CDR3 in DNA: TGCGCCAGCAGTGGGACTAGCGGGGGAATTAACAATGAGCAGTTCTTC.